This T cell receptor (beta chain) was recorded in a study of cytomegalovirus exposure and HLA in healthy donors. Vbeta (60) and Jbeta (13) primers were used in the PCR. The method was immunoSEQ multiplex PCR; TCRdb's version includes in-frame clones alone and lacks a portion of them. The table includes about 220,000 clones, over 70% detected once. CDR3 size: 15 residues. The genes are TRBV21-1 and TRBJ1-1; the table's D gene call, TRBD1, was not cross checked with the DNA. TRBV21-1 is assigned pseudogene status. The specimen sequenced was PBMCs. The clonotype originates from a boy aged 2 to 10 in good health and CMV-seronegative. CDR3 in amino acids: CASSKGNRKNTEAFF. In nucleotides, the CDR3 is TGTGCCAGCAGCAAAGGTAACAGAAAGAACACTGAAGCTTTCTTT.